This TCR beta chain was obtained from a study of radiotherapy plus CTLA-4 blockade in lung cancer. This clone was counted a single time. The assay was immunoSEQ multiplex PCR, and TCRdb's table has in-frame clones only and misses some. Of about 59,000 clones listed, more than 70% were seen once; the top ten hold roughly 3.1%. In germline, CDR1 is MDHEN, CDR2 SYDVKM. The V end lost 7 bases, the J end lost 8 bases, and 14 bases lay between the germline ends. CDR3 length: 13 residues. The chain couples TRBV28 to TRBJ1-4, with a tentative D call TRBD1 (6 bases). This TCR was recovered from a human donor with non-small cell lung cancer who had a complete response to radiotherapy plus ipilimumab. The sample in question was peripheral blood, obtained from a patient treated with radiotherapy plus ipilimumab. CDR3 DNA: TGTGCCAGCAAGGGGGGGCTGGGCGAAAAACTGTTTTTT. Translating gives CASKGGLGEKLFF. The variable domain in full, completed from reference TRBV28 and TRBJ1-4, reads DVKVTQSSRYLVKRTGEKVFLECVQDMDHENMFWYRQDPGLGLRLIYFSYDVKMKEKGDIPEGYSVSREKKERFSLILESASTNQTSMYLCASKGGLGEKLFFGSGTQLSVL.